This T cell receptor beta chain was recorded in a study of Tregs in tolerant kidney transplant recipients. Study-level results: Validation in larger populations is needed because few patients were studied. This study did not directly address biological reproducibility. Activated donor B cell expansion appeared to reveal the most relevant donor-specific TCRbeta repertoire.

As regards this clone: What it recognizes is unknown.

Only in-frame clones appear in the TCRdb table, and some are missing; sequencing was by immunoSEQ multiplex PCR. Found here are 240,000 or so clones, about 86% of them singletons; the top ten hold around 0.6%. V was clipped by 1 base and J by 5 bases, with 9 bases between them. The V gene's germline CDR1 is MDHEN and CDR2 SYDVKM. The CDR3 has 14 residues. CD4+CD25+CD127- Tregs, CD4+CD25- non-Tregs, CD4 and CD8 cells were sorted. The chain combines TRBV28 with TRBJ1-5, with D perhaps TRBD1 (5 bases). This clonotype originated in a human donor in good health. What was sequenced was CD4+ T cells from blood. Here the CDR3 reads CASSLSRGYQPQHF. In DNA, the CDR3 is TGTGCCAGCAGTTTATCGAGGGGCTATCAGCCCCAGCATTTT.